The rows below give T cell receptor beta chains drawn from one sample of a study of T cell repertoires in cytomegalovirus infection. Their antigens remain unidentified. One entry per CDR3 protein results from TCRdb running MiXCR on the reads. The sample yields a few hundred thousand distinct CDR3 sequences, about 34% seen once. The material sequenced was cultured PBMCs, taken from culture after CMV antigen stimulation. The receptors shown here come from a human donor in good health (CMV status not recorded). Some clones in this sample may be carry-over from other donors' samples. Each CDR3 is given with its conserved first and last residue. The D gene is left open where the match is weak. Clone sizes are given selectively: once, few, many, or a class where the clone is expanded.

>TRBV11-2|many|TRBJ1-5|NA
CASSSEMQPQHF
TGTGCCAGCAGCTCCGAAATGCAGCCCCAGCATTTT
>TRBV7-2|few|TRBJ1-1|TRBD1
CASSRGQRNTEAFF
TGTGCCAGCAGCAGGGGACAGAGGAACACTGAAGCTTTCTTT
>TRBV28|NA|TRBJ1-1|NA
CASSSYDPRTYEGTEAFF
TGTGCCAGCAGTTCCTACGACCCCAGGACTTATGAAGGTACTGAAGCTTTCTTT
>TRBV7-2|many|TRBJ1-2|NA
CASSLEEVSGGGAKSGYTF
TGTGCCAGCAGCTTAGAGGAGGTGTCGGGGGGTGGGGCGAAGAGTGGCTACACCTTC
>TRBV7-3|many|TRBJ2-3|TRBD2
CASSLQGGRADTQYF
TGTGCCAGCAGCTTACAGGGAGGGCGGGCAGATACGCAGTATTTT
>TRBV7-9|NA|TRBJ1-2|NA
CASSSGTSYGYTF
TGTGCCAGCAGCTCAGGGACCTCCTATGGCTACACCTTC
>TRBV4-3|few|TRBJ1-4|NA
CASSQELPGEKLFF
TGCGCCAGCAGCCAAGAGCTCCCAGGGGAAAAACTGTTTTTT
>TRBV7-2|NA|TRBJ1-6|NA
CASSTGLGSPLHF
TGTGCCAGCAGCACAGGGTTGGGATCACCCCTCCACTTT
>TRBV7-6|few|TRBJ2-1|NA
CASSSSLDEQFF
TGTGCCAGCAGCAGTAGCTTGGATGAGCAGTTCTTC
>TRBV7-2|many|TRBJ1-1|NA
CASSFNWYTEAFF
TGTGCCAGCAGCTTCAATTGGTACACTGAAGCTTTCTTT
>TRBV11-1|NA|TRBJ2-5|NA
CASSPSHPGWGETQYF
TGTGCCAGCAGCCCGTCTCATCCGGGATGGGGGGAGACCCAGTACTTC
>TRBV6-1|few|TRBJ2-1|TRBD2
CASSWDYASNEQFF
TGTGCCAGCAGCTGGGACTACGCAAGCAATGAGCAGTTCTTC
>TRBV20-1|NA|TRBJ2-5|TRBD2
CSAPKASGTQETQYF
TGCAGTGCCCCGAAGGCTAGCGGAACCCAAGAGACCCAGTACTTC
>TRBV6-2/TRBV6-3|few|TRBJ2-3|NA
CASSYSLESTDTQYF
TGTGCCAGCAGTTACTCCCTGGAGTCTACAGATACGCAGTATTTT
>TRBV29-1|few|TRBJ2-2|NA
CSVERDHTGELFF
TGCAGCGTTGAACGTGACCACACCGGGGAGCTGTTTTTT
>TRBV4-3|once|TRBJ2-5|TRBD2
CASSPRTSGGQETQYF
TGCGCCAGCAGCCCACGGACTAGCGGGGGACAAGAGACCCAGTACTTC
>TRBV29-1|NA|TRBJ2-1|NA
CSVEHNEQFF
TGCAGCGTTGAACACAATGAGCAGTTCTTC
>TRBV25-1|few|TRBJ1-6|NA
CASSELSRPLHF
TGTGCCAGCAGTGAACTATCAAGACCCCTCCACTTT
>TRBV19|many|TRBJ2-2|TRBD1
CASSSQGAGELFF
TGTGCCAGTAGTTCCCAGGGGGCCGGGGAGCTGTTTTTT
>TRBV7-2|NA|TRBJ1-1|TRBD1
CASIDRGTTEAFF
TGTGCCTCTATAGACAGGGGAACCACTGAAGCTTTCTTT
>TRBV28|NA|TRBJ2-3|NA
CATKGGISTDTQYF
TGTGCCACCAAAGGGGGGATAAGCACAGATACGCAGTATTTT
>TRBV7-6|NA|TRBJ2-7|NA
CASSLTAGRSEEQYF
TGTGCCAGCAGCTTGACGGCAGGGAGAAGTGAGGAGCAGTACTTC
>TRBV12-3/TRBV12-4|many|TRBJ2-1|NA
CASSLETIQRVDEQFF
TGTGCCAGCAGTTTGGAGACTATTCAGCGGGTGGATGAGCAGTTCTTC
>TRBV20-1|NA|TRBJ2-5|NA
CSANNGAGLQETQYF
TGCAGTGCTAATAACGGGGCAGGGCTACAAGAGACCCAGTACTTC
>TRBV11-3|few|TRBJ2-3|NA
CASSSPRDFNTDTQYF
TGTGCCAGCAGCTCCCCCCGGGACTTCAACACAGATACGCAGTATTTT
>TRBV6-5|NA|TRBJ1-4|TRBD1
CASSSGTGGVLQF
TGTGCCAGCAGCTCCGGGACAGGGGGTGTCCTTCAATTT
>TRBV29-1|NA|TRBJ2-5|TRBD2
CSVVGGRGETQYF
TGCAGCGTTGTCGGCGGGAGAGGGGAGACCCAGTACTTC
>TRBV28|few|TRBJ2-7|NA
CASSLGTSIYEQYF
TGTGCCAGCAGTTTAGGGACTTCCATCTACGAGCAGTACTTC
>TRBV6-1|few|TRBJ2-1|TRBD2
CASSLGHPGLGLSEQFF
TGTGCCAGCAGCCTGGGCCATCCGGGACTAGGGCTCTCTGAGCAGTTCTTC
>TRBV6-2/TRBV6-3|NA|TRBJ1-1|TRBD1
CASKDSGGRAEAFF
TGTGCCAGCAAAGACTCAGGGGGACGGGCTGAAGCTTTCTTT
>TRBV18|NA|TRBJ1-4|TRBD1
CASSRDRGPGANEKLFF
TGTGCCAGCTCACGGGACAGGGGACCAGGAGCTAATGAAAAACTGTTTTTT
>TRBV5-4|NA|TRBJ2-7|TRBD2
CASSLWSGGEQYF
TGTGCCAGCAGCTTGTGGTCGGGGGGCGAGCAGTACTTC
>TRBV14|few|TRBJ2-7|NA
CASSLTGFGAEQYF
TGTGCCAGCAGCCTAACAGGGTTCGGCGCCGAGCAGTACTTC
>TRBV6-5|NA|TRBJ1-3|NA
CASSYSASDGGNTIYF
TGTGCCAGCAGTTACTCAGCATCAGACGGAGGAAACACCATATATTTT
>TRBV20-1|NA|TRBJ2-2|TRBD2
CSARSAGVSTGELFF
TGCAGTGCTAGATCAGCGGGAGTTAGTACCGGGGAGCTGTTTTTT
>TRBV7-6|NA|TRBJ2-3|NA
CASSLAGEGRTQYF
TGTGCCAGCAGCTTAGCGGGAGAGGGGCGTACGCAGTATTTT
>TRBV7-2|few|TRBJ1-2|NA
CASSLVTAPNYGYTF
TGTGCCAGCAGCTTAGTGACGGCACCGAACTATGGCTACACCTTC
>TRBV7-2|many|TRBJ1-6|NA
CASSLSGVSPLHF
TGTGCCAGCAGCCTTTCAGGGGTATCACCCCTCCACTTT
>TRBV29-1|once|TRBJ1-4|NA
CSVEEQNEKLFF
TGCAGCGTTGAAGAGCAGAATGAAAAACTGTTTTTT
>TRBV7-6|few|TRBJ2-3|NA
CASTHRADTQYF
TGTGCCAGCACCCACCGGGCGGATACGCAGTATTTT
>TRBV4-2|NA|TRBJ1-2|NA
CASSRQRVQGDYGYTF
TGTGCCAGCAGCCGGCAAAGGGTACAGGGCGACTATGGCTACACCTTC
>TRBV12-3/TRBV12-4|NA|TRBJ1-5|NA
CASSSLGGGVRNQPQHF
TGTGCCAGCAGTTCCCTGGGGGGTGGCGTCCGTAATCAGCCCCAGCATTTT
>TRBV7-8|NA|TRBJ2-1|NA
CASSRTLAGEQFF
TGTGCCAGCAGCCGTACCCTAGCCGGTGAGCAGTTCTTC
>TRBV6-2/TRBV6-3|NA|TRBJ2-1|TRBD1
CASSPHRGPDEQFF
TGTGCCAGCAGCCCACACAGGGGGCCGGATGAGCAGTTCTTC
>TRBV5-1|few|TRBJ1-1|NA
CASSQRQQNTEAFF
TGCGCCAGCAGCCAGAGACAGCAGAACACTGAAGCTTTCTTT
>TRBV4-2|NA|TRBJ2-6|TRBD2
CASSLTPTGLAGAGANVLTF
TGTGCCAGCAGCCTGACTCCCACTGGACTAGCGGGAGCTGGGGCCAACGTCCTGACTTTC
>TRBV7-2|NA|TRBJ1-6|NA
CASSSRIYNSPLHF
TGTGCCAGCAGCTCCAGGATTTATAATTCACCCCTCCACTTT
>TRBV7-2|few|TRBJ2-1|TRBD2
CASSLGSGSFNEQFF
TGTGCCAGCAGCTTAGGTAGCGGGAGCTTCAATGAGCAGTTCTTC
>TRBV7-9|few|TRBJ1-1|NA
CASSPHNSGFTEAFF
TGTGCCAGCAGCCCCCACAACAGTGGGTTCACTGAAGCTTTCTTT
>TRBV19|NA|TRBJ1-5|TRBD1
CASSILGTGSNQPQHF
TGTGCCAGTAGTATTCTCGGGACAGGGAGCAATCAGCCCCAGCATTTT